This T cell receptor beta chain stems from a study of blood T cell repertoires in COVID-19. Generated by immunoSEQ multiplex PCR, the TCRdb table keeps only in-frame clones and is missing some. The sample yields a few hundred thousand clones, 65% to 85% seen once. V shed 1 base, J shed 0 bases, and the junction held 4 bases outside the gene matches. This CDR3 contains 17 residues. Looked up from germline, CDR1 is LNHNV and CDR2 is YYDKDF (reference sequence). Seattle patients were enrolled during active infection and followed longitudinally. The specimen sequenced was peripheral blood. The source of this sequence is a person aged 65 to 85 with COVID-19, enrolled during active disease. J is TRBJ2-3 and V is TRBV15; 10 bases line up with TRBD2. The CDR3 here is CATSRVLAGASTDTQYF. Written as DNA, the CDR3 is TGTGCCACCAGCAGAGTGCTAGCGGGGGCGAGCACAGATACGCAGTATTTT. The full variable domain, with the rest looked up from reference TRBV15 and TRBJ2-3, is DAMVIQNPRYQVTQFGKPVTLSCSQTLNHNVMYWYQQKSSQAPKLLFHYYDKDFNNEADTPDNFQSRRPNTSFCFLDIRSPGLGDTAMYLCATSRVLAGASTDTQYFGPGTRLTVL.